This entry is about one T cell receptor beta chain. It has no known antigen specificity. The input lacks base qualities; no much larger clone sits a single base away. This record comes from a study of blood T cell repertoires in COVID-19 (dated by TCRdb to 2018 to 2021). For context, the study as a whole: Collaborator samples came from the United States, Italy and Spain and covered acute and convalescent phases of COVID-19. The prospective study material was composed of cDNA or gDNA derived from T cells, B-cell-depleted T cells, or PBMCs. The sample metadata nearly always contained a de-identified subject ID, COVID-19 status, age in years and sex. Where HLA class I and class II types were available, the types were taken from metadata supplied by the sample provider, not from assay-based typing. Samples were obtained from the ongoing ImmuneRACE study (first 160 participants) and from 950 to 1,500 subjects provided by 6 global collaborators. The dataset comprised deeply sampled blood TCRbeta repertoires from subjects exposed to, actively infected with, or recovered from COVID-19. The repertoires were released in a freely available public database intended as a resource for research on the immune response to SARS-CoV-2.

TCRbeta CDR3 regions were amplified from genomic DNA by means of the immunoSEQ Assay, a bias-controlled multiplex PCR. Per the source publication's procedure: Nucleated cell counts per sample were estimated from amplification of reference gene primers within the assay. Sequence reads were collapsed and filtered to measure the absolute abundance of every unique TCRbeta CDR3 rearrangement. Productive Simpson clonality was computed per sample as the square root of Simpson's diversity index over productive rearrangements. TCRdb's version of the immuneACCESS table is confined to in-frame rearrangements and falls short of the full clone set. An unresolved V gene accounts for under half of the shortfall where checked; the remainder is of unknown origin. V, J and clone size were drawn from that table, and D and trimming were deduced from the DNA. The sample profile shows about 170,000 clones; roughly 90% of them were found once. The ten largest clones add up to around 0.5% of the sample.

Trimming at the junction amounts to 2 bases on V and 5 bases on J, and the germline ends lie 9 bases apart. Its CDR3 holds 13 amino acids, cysteine through phenylalanine. Only CDR3 DNA remains: 39 bases, in frame from the first base. The collaborating institutions used their own protocols to collect whole blood in K2EDTA tubes. For TCRbeta analysis, collaborators shipped samples as frozen whole blood, isolated PBMCs, or DNA extracted from either of those sample types. Overall study outcomes, separate from this receptor: How much clinical and demographic metadata was included differed by source and by participant, and the metadata was provided uncurated.

The chain is made from TRBV12-3 or TRBV12-4 and TRBJ2-5, and possibly TRBD2, on 6 matching bases. The sequence was obtained from a man aged 45 to 65 with acute or convalescent COVID-19. The sequenced sample was peripheral blood. This receptor carries the CDR3 CASSLRAGETQYF. DNA sequence: TGTGCCAGCAGTTTAAGGGCGGGGGAGACCCAGTACTTC.